Presented here are 32 T cell receptor beta chains from one specimen sequenced in a study of T cell responses to AZD1222 COVID-19 vaccine. This table comes from immunoSEQ multiplex PCR, and its TCRdb copy is limited to in-frame clones, with some not included. The sample has around 78,000 clones; roughly 90% are singletons. Sequences were derived from peripheral blood, sampled on day 0 of AZD1222 vaccination. These receptor sequences come from an adult in good health.

The chain recombines TRBV19 with TRBJ1-3, with no clear D. Between the trimmed V and J ends, which lost 8 bases and 2 bases, there was a span of 10 bases. Germline CDR1 is LNHDA and CDR2 is SQIVND (reference sequence). The CDR3 spans 13 residues. Written as DNA, the CDR3 is TGTGCCAGTTCTGGGGTACCTGGAAACACCATATATTTT. This encodes CASSGVPGNTIYF.

This sequence joins TRBV6-5 and TRBJ2-7; D remains unclear. V was cut by 2 bases and J by 6 bases, with 5 bases left in between. The CDR3 runs to 11 residues. Per the germline V gene, CDR1 is MNHEY and CDR2 is SVGAGI. The CDR3 loop reads CASSYATEQYF. The DNA for the CDR3 is TGTGCCAGCAGTTACGCCACCGAGCAGTACTTC.

This clone was recorded a few times. The V call is TRBV19, the J call TRBJ1-1; TRBD1 might be the D (6 bases). The V and J ends lost 6 bases and 8 bases respectively, with 10 bases between them. The CDR3 extends over 11 amino acids. Per the germline V gene, CDR1 is LNHDA and CDR2 is SQIVND (reference sequence). CDR3: CASRATGEAFF. DNA for the CDR3: TGTGCCAGTAGAGCGACAGGAGAAGCTTTCTTT.

The J gene is TRBJ2-3, the V gene TRBV7-9; 12 nucleotides match TRBD2. The V gene end was trimmed by 3 bases and the J gene end by 6 bases; junction bases not matched to a gene: 1. Germline CDR1 reads SEHNR; CDR2 reads FQNEAQ (reference sequence). The CDR3 is 14 residues long. CDR3 nucleotides: TGTGCCAGCAGCTTCCTAGCGGGAGGGGATACGCAGTATTTT. Encoded protein: CASSFLAGGDTQYF.

This clone has just a few counts. The chain uses TRBV7-9 and TRBJ2-1; D is ambiguous. This CDR3 spans 13 amino acids. The germline V gene has CDR1 SEHNR and CDR2 FQNEAQ (reference sequence). Deletions cut 4 bases from V and 8 bases from J, with 12 bases between. In nucleotides, the CDR3 is TGTGCCAGCAGCTCCCCCTTAAGGGATGAGCAGTTCTTC. Its protein product is CASSSPLRDEQFF.

V is TRBV29-1 and J is TRBJ2-5; D remains unclear. Trimming stripped 7 bases from V and 7 bases from J, with 13 bases between. The germline gives CDR1 SQVTM, CDR2 ANQGSEA. The CDR3 runs to 11 residues. CDR3 region: CSGTFSATQYF. CDR3 bases: TGCAGCGGGACCTTTTCGGCGACCCAGTACTTC.

The chain is built from TRBV9 and TRBJ1-5; 7 bases line up with TRBD1. V lost 3 bases and J lost 3; bases outside the gene matches: 6. This CDR3 is 15 amino acids long. Germline CDR1 and CDR2: SGDLS and YYNGEE. The CDR3 here is CASSAGTDYNQPQHF. The DNA of the CDR3 is TGTGCCAGCAGCGCCGGGACAGACTACAATCAGCCCCAGCATTTT.

The chain employs TRBV18 and TRBJ2-1; no firm D call. Germline-derived CDR1 and CDR2 are KGHSH and LQKENI. This CDR3 comprises 13 residues. V gave up 2 bases and J gave up 6 bases, with 8 bases separating them. The CDR3 protein is CASSPSSANEQFF. CDR3 sequence (DNA): TGTGCCAGCTCACCAAGCAGCGCCAATGAGCAGTTCTTC.

This clone has a single count. This sequence joins TRBV19 and TRBJ2-2; TRBD2 matches 8 bases. The V and J ends lost 3 bases and 0 bases, in that order; junction bases with no gene match: 9. The CDR3 is made up of 18 amino acids. Germline V lookup: CDR1 LNHDA, CDR2 SQIVND (reference sequence). The CDR3: CASSMSSGRSTNTGELFF. The CDR3 region has the DNA TGTGCCAGTAGTATGTCTAGCGGGCGTAGCACGAACACCGGGGAGCTGTTTTTT.

The sample holds one count of this clone. The chain combines TRBV28 with TRBJ1-2; 9 bases line up with TRBD1. Germline V gene lookup returns CDR1 MDHEN and CDR2 SYDVKM. The V segment lost 5 bases and the J segment 2 bases; nucleotides outside the gene matches: 6. The CDR3 loop spans 15 amino acids. The CDR3 loop is CASSGRQGGNYGYTF. The CDR3 bases are TGTGCCAGCAGTGGCAGACAGGGGGGGAACTATGGCTACACCTTC.

This clone turned up a few times. The chain has TRBV19 and TRBJ2-7; D is unclear. Germline values: CDR1 LNHDA, CDR2 SQIVND (reference sequence). This CDR3 spans 14 amino acids. V lost 3 bases, J lost 7 bases, and 16 bases lay in between. For the CDR3, the DNA is TGTGCCAGTAGTATTCTTCTAGGAAACTATGAGCAGTACTTC. Translating gives CASSILLGNYEQYF.

The chain employs TRBV6-5 and TRBJ1-1; TRBD1 agrees at 8 bases. The CDR3 covers 14 residues. J was trimmed by 3 bases and V by 2 bases; bases with no gene match: 2. CDR1 and CDR2 from the germline V gene are MNHEY and SVGAGI. CDR3 region: CASSYGQGDTEAFF. The CDR3 region has the DNA TGTGCCAGCAGTTACGGACAGGGAGACACTGAAGCTTTCTTT.

This rearrangement joins TRBV6-5 to TRBJ1-1; no definite D call. The CDR3 has 14 amino acids. Trimming pared 7 bases from V and 0 bases from J, leaving 12 bases between. Germline V CDR1 and CDR2: MNHEY, SVGAGI. This CDR3 reads CASTLTSLNTEAFF. The CDR3 DNA sequence: TGTGCCAGCACCCTGACAAGTCTGAACACTGAAGCTTTCTTT.

The V and J genes are TRBV11-2 and TRBJ2-6; D is uncertain. Trimming removed 9 bases from V and 2 bases from J, with 8 bases in between. Germline CDR1 is SGHAT and CDR2 is FQNNGV. The CDR3 length is 13 residues. The CDR3 spells CASENTGANVLTF. Written as DNA, the CDR3 is TGTGCCAGTGAGAATACTGGGGCCAACGTCCTGACTTTC.

This clone has only one observation. This chain links TRBV2 with TRBJ1-4; 7 positions match TRBD1. V was clipped by 8 bases and J by 8 bases; unmatched bases: 11. The CDR3 covers 14 residues. CDR1 and CDR2 (germline): SNHLY, FYNNEI. In DNA form, the CDR3 reads TGTGCCAGCCGCCAGGGGGGATTCGGCGAAAAACTGTTTTTT. This gives the protein CASRQGGFGEKLFF.

The chain uses TRBV24-1 and TRBJ2-3; the D is unclear. CDR3 size: 13 residues. CDR1 is KGHDR and CDR2 is SFDVKD in the germline V gene. The V gene lost 6 bases and the J gene lost 3 bases, with 9 bases spanning the gap. CDR3 loop: CATSSRITDTQYF. The CDR3 nucleotides read TGTGCCACCAGTTCGAGGATTACAGATACGCAGTATTTT.

V usage is TRBV29-1 and J usage is TRBJ2-7, with D hard to call. Trimming cost V 0 bases and J 5 bases, with 5 bases left between them. The CDR3 is made up of 11 amino acids. CDR1 is SQVTM and CDR2 is ANQGSEA in the germline V gene. The CDR3 here is CSVEDFDEQYF. DNA for the CDR3: TGCAGCGTTGAAGACTTCGACGAGCAGTACTTC.

The CDR3 reads CASSLSGFMNTEAFF. The CDR3 region has the DNA TGTGCCAGCAGCCTATCGGGGTTCATGAACACTGAAGCTTTCTTT. J is TRBJ1-1 and V is TRBV7-9; no clear D. CDR1 and CDR2 (germline): SEHNR, FQNEAQ (reference sequence). The CDR3 totals 15 residues. Trimming took off 5 bases at V and 0 bases at J, with 13 bases between the two ends. Complete variable domain (other parts from reference TRBV7-9 and TRBJ1-1): DTGVSQNPRHKITKRGQNVTFRCDPISEHNRLYWYRQTLGQGPEFLTYFQNEAQLEKSRLLSDRFSAERPKGSFSTLEIQRTEQGDSAMYLCASSLSGFMNTEAFFGQGTRLTVV.

This rearrangement joins TRBV30 to TRBJ1-4, with D uncertain. The CDR3 is made up of 15 amino acids. CDR1 GTSNPN and CDR2 SVGIG come from the germline V gene (reference sequence). Trimming shortened V by 4 bases and J by 0 bases, and 12 bases separated the two germline ends. CDR3 in amino acids: CAWTKETSTNEKLFF. DNA for the CDR3: TGTGCCTGGACAAAAGAGACGTCAACTAATGAAAAACTGTTTTTT.

The genes are TRBV5-1 and TRBJ2-1; 11 bases line up with TRBD2. Germline V lookup: CDR1 SGHRS, CDR2 YFSETQ. This CDR3 contains 14 residues. V lost 4 bases and J lost 12; bases outside the gene matches: 9. This CDR3 reads CASSPASGRSGQFF. The DNA of the CDR3 is TGCGCCAGCAGCCCGGCTAGCGGGAGGTCTGGGCAGTTCTTC.

The chain's CDR3 is CASSLVAGTTYEQYF. Written as DNA, the CDR3 is TGTGCCAGCAGCTTAGTCGCCGGGACGACCTACGAGCAGTACTTC. The V call is TRBV7-2, the J call TRBJ2-7, with D perhaps being TRBD1 or TRBD2 (5 bases each). Per germline, CDR1 SGHTA and CDR2 FQGNSA. V was trimmed by 1 base and J by 2 bases, leaving 12 bases between them. The CDR3 runs 15 residues.

The table lists this clone with a few counts. The same CDR3 arises from other DNA sequences in this sample as well. This sequence joins TRBV4-1 and TRBJ2-2, with 16 bases lining up with TRBD2. V lost 3 bases, J lost 5 bases, and 3 bases stayed unmatched. Germline V gives CDR1 MGHRA, CDR2 YSYEKL. The CDR3 is 17 residues long. The CDR3 DNA is TGCGCCAGCAGCCAGGGGACTAGCGGGAGGGGGACCGGGGAGCTGTTTTTT. It is translated as CASSQGTSGRGTGELFF.

The chain couples TRBV6-5 to TRBJ2-3; no definite D call. Germline V gene data show CDR1 as MNHEY and CDR2 as SVGAGI. The V end was cut by 5 bases, the J end by 0 bases, with 6 bases between. The CDR3 has 13 amino acids. The CDR3 sequence: CASSRSSTDTQYF. CDR3 nucleotides: TGTGCCAGCAGTCGTTCTAGCACAGATACGCAGTATTTT.

The chain is built from TRBV11-3 and TRBJ2-2; D may be TRBD2 (5 bases). CDR3 size: 16 residues. The V and J ends lost 5 bases and 2 bases respectively, with 15 bases between them. Germline loops: CDR1 SGHNT, CDR2 YENEEA. The DNA of the CDR3 is TGTGCCAGCAGCCCCCGCGTGAGCGGAAACACCGGGGAGCTGTTTTTT. It codes for CASSPRVSGNTGELFF.

This chain links TRBV19 with TRBJ2-7; 10 positions agree with TRBD1. J lost 3 bases, V lost 4 bases, and 9 bases had no gene match. The germline V gene has CDR1 LNHDA and CDR2 SQIVND (reference sequence). This CDR3 comprises 16 residues. As DNA, the CDR3 is TGTGCCAGTAGTAAGGGCGGACAGGGGGTAGGCTACGAGCAGTACTTC. Protein: CASSKGGQGVGYEQYF. Full variable domain (rest looked up from reference TRBV19 and TRBJ2-7): DGGITQSPKYLFRKEGQNVTLSCEQNLNHDAMYWYRQDPGQGLRLIYYSQIVNDFQKGDIAEGYSVSREKKESFPLTVTSAQKNPTAFYLCASSKGGQGVGYEQYFGPGTRLTVT.

This chain connects TRBV4-3 to TRBJ2-5, with 14 bases lining up with TRBD2. V lost 0 bases and J lost 4; bases outside the gene matches: 1. The CDR3 contains 16 residues. Germline loops: CDR1 LGHNA, CDR2 YSLEER. The DNA for the CDR3 is TGCGCCAGCAGCCAAGATGGGACTAGCGGGAGAGAGACCCAGTACTTC. Translating it yields CASSQDGTSGRETQYF.

J is TRBJ1-3 and V is TRBV7-9; D is undetermined. CDR3 size: 14 residues. The germline V and J ends were trimmed by 1 base and 0 bases, with 4 bases remaining between them. Germline V CDR1 and CDR2: SEHNR, FQNEAQ (reference sequence). The CDR3 is CASSLVASGNTIYF. The CDR3 coding sequence is TGTGCCAGCAGCTTAGTGGCCTCTGGAAACACCATATATTTT.

The V call is TRBV19, the J call TRBJ2-3; weak D call: TRBD2 (5 bases). V gave up 5 bases and J gave up 4 bases, with 10 bases separating them. The germline CDR1 and CDR2 sequences are LNHDA and SQIVND (reference sequence). This CDR3 comprises 13 residues. CDR3 sequence (DNA): TGTGCCAGTAGTGAGGGAGTATCAGATACGCAGTATTTT. It translates to CASSEGVSDTQYF.

V gene TRBV4-2 combines with J gene TRBJ2-3; 9 bases fit TRBD2. The junction had 6 bases not matched to a gene; V was cut back by 0 bases and J by 5 bases. Per germline, CDR1 LGHNA and CDR2 YNFKEQ. The CDR3 runs 16 residues. CDR3 nucleotide sequence: TGTGCCAGCAGCCAAGAGTCCCTAGCGGGACAAGATACGCAGTATTTT. This sequence encodes CASSQESLAGQDTQYF.

This chain joins TRBV2 and TRBJ1-5; weak D call: TRBD1 (5 bases). There are 12 residues in the CDR3. Trimming removed 6 bases from V and 9 bases from J, with 12 bases in between. Germline lookup yields CDR1 SNHLY and CDR2 FYNNEI. DNA for the CDR3: TGTGCCAGCAGGGGGCCCCGGTGGCCCCAGCATTTT. This codes for CASRGPRWPQHF. Combining the CDR3 with reference TRBV2 and TRBJ1-5 gives the whole variable domain EPEVTQTPSHQVTQMGQEVILRCVPISNHLYFYWYRQILGQKVEFLVSFYNNEISEKSEIFDDQFSVERPDGSNFTLKIRSTKLEDSAMYFCASRGPRWPQHFGDGTRLSIL.

V is TRBV6-6 and J is TRBJ1-1; D is uncertain. In germline, CDR1 is MNHNY, CDR2 SVGAGI (reference sequence). V dropped 2 bases and J dropped 5 bases, with 9 bases sitting between them. This CDR3 has 13 residues. This CDR3 reads CASSYTPETEAFF. The CDR3 nucleotides are TGTGCCAGCAGTTACACCCCGGAGACTGAAGCTTTCTTT.

V usage is TRBV5-4 and J usage is TRBJ2-7, with 8 positions matching TRBD2. The ends lost 2 bases at V and 2 bases at J; junction bases unmatched: 3. CDR3 length: 14 amino acids. Germline V gene sequence: CDR1 SGHNT, CDR2 YYREEE (reference sequence). This CDR3 is CASSLGGRPYEQYF. The CDR3 DNA reads as TGTGCCAGCAGCTTAGGCGGGAGGCCCTACGAGCAGTACTTC. The full variable domain, its missing parts supplied by reference TRBV5-4 and TRBJ2-7, is ETGVTQSPTHLIKTRGQQVTLRCSSQSGHNTVSWYQQALGQGPQFIFQYYREEENGRGNFPPRFSGLQFPNYSSELNVNALELDDSALYLCASSLGGRPYEQYFGPGTRLTVT.